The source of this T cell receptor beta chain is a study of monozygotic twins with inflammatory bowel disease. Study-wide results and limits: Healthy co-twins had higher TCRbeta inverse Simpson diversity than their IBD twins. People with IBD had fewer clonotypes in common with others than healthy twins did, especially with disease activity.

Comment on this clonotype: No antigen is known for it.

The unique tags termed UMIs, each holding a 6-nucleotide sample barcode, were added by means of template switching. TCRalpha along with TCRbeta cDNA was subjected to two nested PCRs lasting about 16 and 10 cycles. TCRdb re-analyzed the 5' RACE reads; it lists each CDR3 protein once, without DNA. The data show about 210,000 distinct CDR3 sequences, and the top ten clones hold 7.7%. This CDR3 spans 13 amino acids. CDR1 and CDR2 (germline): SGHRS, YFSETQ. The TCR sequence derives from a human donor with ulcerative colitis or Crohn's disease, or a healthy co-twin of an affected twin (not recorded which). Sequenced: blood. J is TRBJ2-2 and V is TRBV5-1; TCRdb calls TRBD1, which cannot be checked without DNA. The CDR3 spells CASSWAPGGELFF.